These 5 T cell receptor beta chains were all obtained from the same sample, sequenced in a study of a mutant IDH1 vaccine in newly diagnosed glioma. These receptors have no identified antigens. The table came from immunoSEQ multiplex PCR; TCRdb's copy has only in-frame clones and leaves some out. The profile covers 50,000 to 60,000 clones, with roughly 91% appearing a single time and about 2.4% taken by the ten largest. Time point defined: week 11, during vaccination. Vaccination comprised doses that each held 300 ug of mutant IDH1 20-mer peptide, plus topical imiquimod. The sample here was PBMCs, taken from a glioma patient whose treatment included an IDH1 peptide vaccine. Receptors originate from a man aged 50-60 years with glioma.

This rearrangement joins TRBV7-9 to TRBJ1-1; a weak D match, TRBD1 (5 bases). V lost 5 bases, J lost 3 bases, and 19 bases lay in between. Germline values: CDR1 SEHNR, CDR2 FQNEAQ (reference sequence). There are 16 residues in the CDR3. The CDR3 reads CASSPPGGGSHTEAFF. CDR3 coding DNA: TGTGCCAGCAGCCCCCCGGGCGGGGGATCCCACACTGAAGCTTTCTTT.

The V and J genes are TRBV4-3 and TRBJ2-1; 8 nucleotides align to TRBD1. Germline trimming cut 1 base from V and 1 base from J; bases unmatched to any gene: 9. The CDR3 sequence is 18 residues long. CDR1 is LGHNA, CDR2 YSLEER, per germline. The CDR3 spells CASSQGAPGQVSYNEQFF. Written as DNA, the CDR3 is TGCGCCAGCAGCCAAGGCGCCCCGGGACAGGTTTCCTACAATGAGCAGTTCTTC.

This clone was counted once. This chain joins TRBV6-5 and TRBJ2-4; tentatively, D is TRBD1 or TRBD2 (5 bases each). Germline CDR1 and CDR2: MNHEY and SVGAGI. The CDR3 contains 15 residues. V was cut by 6 bases and J by 1 base, with 13 bases left in between. The CDR3 loop reads CASRGRGVAKNIQYF. In DNA, the CDR3 is TGTGCCAGCAGGGGAAGAGGGGTGGCCAAAAACATTCAGTACTTC.

The V and J genes are TRBV6-5 and TRBJ1-2, with D maybe TRBD1 (5 bases). Germline V gene lookup returns CDR1 MNHEY and CDR2 SVGAGI. The CDR3 is 14 residues long. Trimming stripped 2 bases from V and 8 bases from J, with 15 bases between. Written as DNA, the CDR3 is TGTGCCAGCAGTTACACAGGACCGCTCTCGGGCTACACCTTC. Its protein is CASSYTGPLSGYTF.

The V gene is TRBV7-2, the J gene TRBJ1-1; D not certain. This CDR3 contains 14 residues. In germline, CDR1 is SGHTA, CDR2 FQGNSA. V lost 2 bases to trimming and J lost 4 bases, with 11 bases between them. The CDR3, as DNA: TGTGCCAGCAGCTTAACAGACTACGGCACTGAAGCTTTCTTT. Encoded protein: CASSLTDYGTEAFF.